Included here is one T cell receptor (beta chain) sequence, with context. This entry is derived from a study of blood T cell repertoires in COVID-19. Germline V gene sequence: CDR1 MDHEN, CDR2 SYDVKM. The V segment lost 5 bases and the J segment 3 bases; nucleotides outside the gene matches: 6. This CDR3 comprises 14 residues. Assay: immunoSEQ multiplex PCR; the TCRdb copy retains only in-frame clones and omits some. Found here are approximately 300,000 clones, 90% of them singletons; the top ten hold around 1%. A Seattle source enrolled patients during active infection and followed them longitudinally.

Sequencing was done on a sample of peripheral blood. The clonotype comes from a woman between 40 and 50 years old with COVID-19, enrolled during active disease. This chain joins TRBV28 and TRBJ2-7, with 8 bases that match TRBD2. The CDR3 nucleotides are TGTGCCAGCAGTCGCCCTAGCGGGTACTACGAGCAGTACTTC. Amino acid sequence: CASSRPSGYYEQYF.